A single sample is the source of the 29 T cell receptor beta chains below, sequenced in a study of response to subunit inactivated influenza vaccine. Using its own MiXCR run on the RT-PCR reads, TCRdb lists one record per CDR3 protein. The sample includes approximately 680,000 distinct CDR3 sequences, 15% to 18% of them seen just once. The input for sequencing was PBMCs from blood, taken roughly 12 days after vaccination. Source of these receptors: a man aged 50 to 59 who received an inactivated influenza vaccine.

There are many counts of this clonotype. The V gene is TRBV29-1, the J gene TRBJ2-1; 14 bases map to TRBD2. The CDR3 is made up of 15 amino acids. V trimming: 3 bases; J trimming: 9 bases; junction bases outside the gene matches: 7. CDR1 and CDR2 (germline): SQVTM, ANQGSEA. The CDR3 protein is CSVEGLAGVVGEQFF. The DNA of the CDR3 is TGCAGCGTTGAGGGACTAGCGGGAGTCGTGGGTGAGCAGTTCTTC.

The chain recombines TRBV28 with TRBJ2-3; TRBD2 aligns across 11 bases. The CDR3 has 17 residues. The germline V gene has CDR1 MDHEN and CDR2 SYDVKM. With 6 bases clipped from V and 6 bases from J, the junction kept 14 bases outside the gene matches. CDR3 coding DNA: TGTGCCAGCAGCACCAATCGACTAGCGGGGACCGGGGATACGCAGTATTTT. The encoded protein is CASSTNRLAGTGDTQYF.

This clonotype occurred a few times. This chain connects TRBV9 to TRBJ2-1; D is ambiguous. The germline CDR1 and CDR2 sequences are SGDLS and YYNGEE. V gave up 0 bases and J gave up 9 bases, with 7 bases separating them. This CDR3 is 12 amino acids long. CDR3 coding DNA: TGTGCCAGCAGCGTAGAGGGCGGTGAGCAGTTCTTC. Protein product: CASSVEGGEQFF. Combining the CDR3 with reference TRBV9 and TRBJ2-1 gives the whole variable domain DSGVTQTPKHLITATGQRVTLRCSPRSGDLSVYWYQQSLDQGLQFLIQYYNGEERAKGNILERFSAQQFPDLHSELNLSSLELGDSALYFCASSVEGGEQFFGPGTRLTVL.

This clonotype was detected a few times. This rearrangement joins TRBV6-1 to TRBJ1-6, with no clear D. The CDR3 contains 16 residues. From germline, CDR1 is MNHNS and CDR2 SASEGT. V lost 7 bases, J lost 6 bases, and 19 bases lay in between. CDR3 sequence reads: CASKSDWLVGNSPLHF. The CDR3 DNA follows: TGTGCCAGCAAGTCGGACTGGTTGGTGGGTAATTCACCCCTCCACTTT.

This rearrangement joins TRBV2 to TRBJ2-2; D perhaps matches TRBD2 (6 bases). This CDR3 region has 17 residues. From germline, CDR1 is SNHLY and CDR2 FYNNEI. V was cut by 1 base and J by 7 bases, with 19 bases left in between. Written as DNA, the CDR3 is TGTGCCAGCAGTGAAGTTAGCGGACGCCGGAGGATCGGGGAGCTGTTTTTT. Residues: CASSEVSGRRRIGELFF. Full variable domain (rest looked up from reference TRBV2 and TRBJ2-2): EPEVTQTPSHQVTQMGQEVILRCVPISNHLYFYWYRQILGQKVEFLVSFYNNEISEKSEIFDDQFSVERPDGSNFTLKIRSTKLEDSAMYFCASSEVSGRRRIGELFFGEGSRLTVL.

This clonotype was seen more than once but under ten times. The V and J genes are TRBV2 and TRBJ2-2; 8 positions match TRBD2. Losses at the gene ends were 9 bases for V and 3 bases for J; bases not matched to a gene: 6. CDR3 length equals 14 residues. Germline V gene sequence: CDR1 SNHLY, CDR2 FYNNEI. The CDR3 loop reads CASIAGGYTGELFF. Here the CDR3 DNA reads TGTGCCAGTATCGCGGGGGGATACACCGGGGAGCTGTTTTTT.

The chain employs TRBV4-1 and TRBJ2-5; TRBD2 agrees at 7 bases. The germline gives CDR1 MGHRA, CDR2 YSYEKL. V trimming: 0 bases; J trimming: 5 bases; junction bases outside the gene matches: 6. The CDR3 extends over 15 amino acids. CDR3 sequence reads: CASSQDGRGWETQYF. CDR3 coding DNA: TGCGCCAGCAGCCAAGATGGGAGGGGCTGGGAGACCCAGTACTTC.

This clonotype appeared a few times. The chain carries TRBV3-1 and TRBJ1-1; TRBD1 agrees at 7 bases. Trimming cost V 4 bases and J 1 base; bases outside gene matches: 3. Germline assignment: CDR1 LGHDT and CDR2 YNNKEL (reference sequence). The CDR3 totals 14 residues. The CDR3 coding sequence is TGTGCCAGCAGCCGAAGGACAGGGAACACTGAAGCTTTCTTT. Translating it yields CASSRRTGNTEAFF.

This chain links TRBV7-2 with TRBJ1-1; weak D call: TRBD1 (5 bases). The V end was cut by 4 bases, the J end by 8 bases, with 14 bases between. This CDR3 comprises 13 residues. Germline V gene sequence: CDR1 SGHTA, CDR2 FQGNSA. CDR3 amino acids: CASSSRQSFEAFF. CDR3 coding DNA: TGTGCCAGCAGCTCAAGACAGTCCTTCGAAGCTTTCTTT. Filled out from reference TRBV7-2 and TRBJ1-1, the complete variable domain reads GAGVSQSPSNKVTEKGKDVELRCDPISGHTALYWYRQSLGQGLEFLIYFQGNSAPDKSGLPSDRFSAERTGGSVSTLTIQRTQQEDSAVYLCASSSRQSFEAFFGQGTRLTVV.

The sample holds many counts of this clonotype. V and J are TRBV7-9 and TRBJ2-3, with D tentatively TRBD2 (5 bases). Trimming left V 5 bases short and J 3 bases short, with 21 bases between. The CDR3 consists of 17 residues. The germline gives CDR1 SEHNR, CDR2 FQNEAQ (reference sequence). CDR3 in DNA: TGTGCCAGCAGCCCCCTCGGCCCGGGGAGAATTACAGATACGCAGTATTTT. Translating it yields CASSPLGPGRITDTQYF.

The J gene is TRBJ1-3, the V gene TRBV4-2; D not resolved. The CDR3 is 15 amino acids. V lost 0 bases and J lost 0, with 6 bases in between. Germline loops: CDR1 LGHNA, CDR2 YNFKEQ. Written as DNA, the CDR3 is TGTGCCAGCAGCCAAGAACCGACCTCTGGAAACACCATATATTTT. It yields the protein CASSQEPTSGNTIYF.

This clonotype was counted between two and nine times. This rearrangement joins TRBV7-8 to TRBJ1-2; no clear D. This CDR3 has 13 amino acids. Germline V CDR1 and CDR2: SGHVS, FQNEAQ. V was shortened by 7 bases and J by 7 bases, with 16 bases between the two germline ends. CDR3 DNA sequence: TGTGCCAGCAACACCCGACGGGGTGGTGGCTACACCTTC. It encodes CASNTRRGGGYTF.

There are a few counts of this clonotype. The chain has TRBV29-1 and TRBJ1-2; D call uncertain. Germline V gene sequence: CDR1 SQVTM, CDR2 ANQGSEA. The V end lost 4 bases, the J end lost 0 bases, and 9 bases lay between the germline ends. The CDR3 loop spans 13 amino acids. CDR3 coding DNA: TGCAGCGTTGGGACTGATGCTAACTATGGCTACACCTTC. Encoded protein: CSVGTDANYGYTF.

This clonotype was counted at least ten times. The gene calls are TRBV12-3 or TRBV12-4 and TRBJ1-5; 10 positions match TRBD1. This CDR3 region has 15 residues. J was trimmed by 4 bases and V by 5 bases; bases with no gene match: 5. In nucleotides, the CDR3 is TGTGCCAGCAGTCGAACGGGACAGGGGAATCAGCCCCAGCATTTT. Translated, it gives CASSRTGQGNQPQHF.

This clonotype was seen a handful of times. The chain carries TRBV12-3 or TRBV12-4 and TRBJ2-5, with 9 bases that match TRBD2. CDR3 length: 15 amino acids. V gave up 7 bases and J gave up 2 bases; unmatched junction bases: 8. CDR3 coding DNA: TGTGCCAGCAATAAAAATCTAGCGGGACAAGAGACCCAGTACTTC. Translated: CASNKNLAGQETQYF.

This clonotype appeared many times. The CDR3 loop is CASSLQGGGGEAFF. In DNA, the CDR3 is TGTGCCAGCAGTTTACAGGGGGGCGGGGGTGAAGCTTTCTTT. This chain joins TRBV27 and TRBJ1-1; TRBD1 matches at 7 bases. Germline V gene sequence: CDR1 MNHEY, CDR2 SMNVEV (reference sequence). J gave up 7 bases and V 2 bases, and 7 bases lay outside the gene matches. The CDR3 length is 14 residues.

V is TRBV5-6 and J is TRBJ2-3, with no clear D. V lost 4 bases, J lost 1 base, and 13 bases lay in between. CDR1 and CDR2 from the germline V gene are SGHDT and YYEEEE. The length of the CDR3 is 15 residues. The CDR3 is CASSLRVWGTDTQYF. The DNA of the CDR3 is TGTGCCAGCAGCCTCCGAGTATGGGGCACAGATACGCAGTATTTT.

V and J are TRBV13 and TRBJ1-4; TRBD1 might be the D (5 bases). Trimming cost V 2 bases and J 7 bases, with 11 bases left between them. This CDR3 is built from 14 residues. CDR1 is PRHDT and CDR2 is FYEKMQ in the germline V gene (reference sequence). The CDR3 reads CASSLRGTPEKLFF. CDR3 DNA sequence: TGTGCCAGCAGCTTACGGGGGACGCCTGAAAAACTGTTTTTT.

This clonotype turned up a few times. The rearrangement uses TRBV3-1 and TRBJ2-3; 7 positions match TRBD1. CDR1 is LGHDT and CDR2 is YNNKEL in the germline V gene (reference sequence). This CDR3 is 14 amino acids long. Trimming at V came to 1 base and at J to 6 bases, leaving 4 bases not matched to a gene. CDR3 nucleotide sequence: TGTGCCAGCAGCCAAGTACAGGGGCTGGATACGCAGTATTTT. Residues: CASSQVQGLDTQYF.

V usage is TRBV5-1 and J usage is TRBJ2-7; TRBD2 matches 7 bases. After removal of 4 bases from V and 3 bases from J, the junction contained 7 bases not matched to a gene. Germline CDR1 and CDR2: SGHRS and YFSETQ. There are 14 residues in the CDR3. CDR3 residues: CASSRTSISYEQYF. Written as DNA, the CDR3 is TGCGCCAGCAGCCGGACTAGTATCAGCTACGAGCAGTACTTC. Filled out from reference TRBV5-1 and TRBJ2-7, the complete variable domain reads KAGVTQTPRYLIKTRGQQVTLSCSPISGHRSVSWYQQTPGQGLQFLFEYFSETQRNKGNFPGRFSGRQFSNSRSEMNVSTLELGDSALYLCASSRTSISYEQYFGPGTRLTVT.

The rearrangement links TRBV7-3 to TRBJ2-7, with 14 bases matching TRBD2. Germline-derived CDR1 and CDR2 are SGHTA and FQGTGA. Trimming took 2 bases from V and 2 from J; bases not matched to a gene: 11. The CDR3 spans 19 residues. The DNA for the CDR3 is TGTGCCAGCAGCTTACAGACTAGCGGGAGGGAAGGGACCACCTACGAGCAGTACTTC. Protein sequence: CASSLQTSGREGTTYEQYF.

A note on this clonotype: A much larger clonotype is one base distant, so this may be a read error. The chain uses TRBV12-3 or TRBV12-4 and TRBJ1-2; D is unresolved. This CDR3 comprises 14 residues. V lost 2 bases to trimming and J lost 7 bases, with 14 bases between them. The CDR3 DNA reads as TGTGCCAGCAGTTTACGGGCGAGCAATGGTGGCTACACCTTC. It yields the protein CASSLRASNGGYTF.

The chain uses TRBV20-1 and TRBJ2-3; 7 bases line up with TRBD2. V shed 3 bases, J shed 15 bases, and the junction held 9 bases outside the gene matches. CDR1 is DFQATT, CDR2 SNEGSKA, per germline (reference sequence). The CDR3 has 11 residues. The CDR3 protein is CSASLGTTNYF. The CDR3 DNA follows: TGCAGTGCTAGTCTCGGGACTACTAATTATTTT.

This clonotype was seen only once. The chain combines TRBV15 with TRBJ2-1, with 7 bases aligning to TRBD2. V lost 4 bases and J lost 6; bases outside the gene matches: 9. The CDR3 is made up of 15 amino acids. Germline V gene sequence: CDR1 LNHNV, CDR2 YYDKDF (reference sequence). The CDR3 region is CATSKAGSGVNEQFF. The CDR3 DNA reads TGTGCCACCAGCAAAGCGGGGAGTGGTGTCAATGAGCAGTTCTTC. Together with reference TRBV15 and TRBJ2-1, the CDR3 gives the full variable domain: DAMVIQNPRYQVTQFGKPVTLSCSQTLNHNVMYWYQQKSSQAPKLLFHYYDKDFNNEADTPDNFQSRRPNTSFCFLDIRSPGLGDTAMYLCATSKAGSGVNEQFFGPGTRLTVL.

This clonotype has only a few counts. The chain employs TRBV6-2 or TRBV6-3 and TRBJ2-2; no reliable D call. V lost 2 bases and J 4 bases, leaving 11 bases between the germline ends. The CDR3 has 15 amino acids. Germline-derived CDR1 and CDR2 are MNHEY and SVGEGT. DNA of the CDR3: TGTGCCAGCAGTTACGTTATACCCGTCACCGGGGAGCTGTTTTTT. Translation gives CASSYVIPVTGELFF.

The rearrangement uses TRBV10-3 and TRBJ2-7; 7 bases fit TRBD2. The germline V gene encodes CDR1 ENHRY and CDR2 SYGVKD. This CDR3 has 18 amino acids. The V and J ends lost 2 bases and 0 bases, in that order; junction bases with no gene match: 13. CDR3 in DNA: TGTGCCATCAGTGAGATGAGACAAGCGGGGTTGAGCTCCTACGAGCAGTACTTC. It is translated as CAISEMRQAGLSSYEQYF.

At least ten counts were recorded for this clonotype. V gene TRBV11-3 combines with J gene TRBJ2-1; D is undetermined. V was cut by 1 base and J by 2 bases, with 9 bases left in between. The CDR3 runs 15 residues. Germline CDR1 and CDR2: SGHNT and YENEEA. The CDR3 DNA is TGTGCCAGCAGCTTAGGAGGCTCCACCTACAATGAGCAGTTCTTC. It encodes CASSLGGSTYNEQFF.

This clonotype appeared many times. The rearrangement uses TRBV7-8 and TRBJ2-1, with D perhaps matching TRBD1 (6 bases). Trimming left V 1 base short and J 3 bases short, with 19 bases between. This CDR3 has 18 amino acids. The germline V gene encodes CDR1 SGHVS and CDR2 FQNEAQ. The CDR3 spells CASSLEDSGVSNYNEQFF. DNA for the CDR3: TGTGCCAGCAGCTTAGAGGACTCAGGGGTTTCAAACTACAATGAGCAGTTCTTC.

This clonotype was seen more than once but under ten times. The rearrangement links TRBV18 to TRBJ2-7; 13 bases align to TRBD2. Germline assignment: CDR1 KGHSH and CDR2 LQKENI. The ends lost 6 bases at V and 5 bases at J; junction bases unmatched: 7. The CDR3 covers 15 residues. The CDR3, as DNA: TGTGCCAGCTCGGACGGGACTAGCGGGATCCACGAGCAGTACTTC. It yields the protein CASSDGTSGIHEQYF.